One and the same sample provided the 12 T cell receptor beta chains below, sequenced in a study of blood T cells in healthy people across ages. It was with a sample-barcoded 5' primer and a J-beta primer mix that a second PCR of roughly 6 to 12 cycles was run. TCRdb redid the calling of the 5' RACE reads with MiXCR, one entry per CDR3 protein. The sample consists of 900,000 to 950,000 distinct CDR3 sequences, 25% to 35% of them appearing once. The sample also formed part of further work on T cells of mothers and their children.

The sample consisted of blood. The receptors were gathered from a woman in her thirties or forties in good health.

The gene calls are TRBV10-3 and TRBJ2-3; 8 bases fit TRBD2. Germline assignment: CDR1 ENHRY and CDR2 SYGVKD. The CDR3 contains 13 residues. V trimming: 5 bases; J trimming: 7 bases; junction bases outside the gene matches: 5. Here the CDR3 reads CAISSGTSNTQYF. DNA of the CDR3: TGTGCCATCAGTTCCGGGACTAGTAATACGCAGTATTTT.

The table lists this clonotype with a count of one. CDR3 bases: TGTGCCAGCAGCCAAGACAGGGGCCACCTAGCCAAAAACATTCAGTACTTC. It specifies CASSQDRGHLAKNIQYF. The chain employs TRBV3-1 and TRBJ2-4; possible D gene TRBD1, 6 bases. The germline CDR1 and CDR2 sequences are LGHDT and YNNKEL (reference sequence). V gave up 0 bases and J gave up 0 bases, with 12 bases separating them. The CDR3 has 17 residues.

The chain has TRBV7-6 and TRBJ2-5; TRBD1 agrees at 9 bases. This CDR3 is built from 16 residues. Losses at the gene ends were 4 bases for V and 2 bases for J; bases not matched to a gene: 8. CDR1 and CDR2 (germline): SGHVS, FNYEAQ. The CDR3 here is CASSSGQGWNQETQYF. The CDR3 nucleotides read TGTGCCAGCAGCTCCGGACAGGGGTGGAATCAAGAGACCCAGTACTTC.

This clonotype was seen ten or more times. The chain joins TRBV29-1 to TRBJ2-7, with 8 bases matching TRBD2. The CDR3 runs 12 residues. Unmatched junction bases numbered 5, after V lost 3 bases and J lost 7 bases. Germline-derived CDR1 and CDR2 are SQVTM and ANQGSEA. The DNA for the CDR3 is TGCAGCGTTGACCCGACGGGGGGGGAGCAGTACTTC. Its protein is CSVDPTGGEQYF.

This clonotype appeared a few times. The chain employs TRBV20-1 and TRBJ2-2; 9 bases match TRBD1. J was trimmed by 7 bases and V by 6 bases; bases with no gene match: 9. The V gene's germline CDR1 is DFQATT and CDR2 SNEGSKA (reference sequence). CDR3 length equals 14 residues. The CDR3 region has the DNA TGCAGTGCCCAGGGACAGGGAAGGGACGGGGAGCTGTTTTTT. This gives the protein CSAQGQGRDGELFF.

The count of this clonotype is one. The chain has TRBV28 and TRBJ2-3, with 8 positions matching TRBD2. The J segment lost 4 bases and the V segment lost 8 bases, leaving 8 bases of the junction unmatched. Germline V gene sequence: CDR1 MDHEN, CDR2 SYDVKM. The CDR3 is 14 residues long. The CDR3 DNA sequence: TGTGCCAGCGGGGAGGCGGGGGGAGCAGATACGCAGTATTTT. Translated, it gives CASGEAGGADTQYF.

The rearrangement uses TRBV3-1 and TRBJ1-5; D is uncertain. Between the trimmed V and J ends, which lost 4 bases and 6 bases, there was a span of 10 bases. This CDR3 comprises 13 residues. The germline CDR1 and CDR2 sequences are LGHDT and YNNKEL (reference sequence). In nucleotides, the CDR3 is TGTGCCAGCAGCCTCAAGGAGGTTCAGCCCCAGCATTTT. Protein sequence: CASSLKEVQPQHF.

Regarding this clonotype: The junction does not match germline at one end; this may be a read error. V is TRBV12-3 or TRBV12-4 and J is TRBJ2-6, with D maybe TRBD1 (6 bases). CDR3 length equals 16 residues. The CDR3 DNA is TGTGCCAGCAGGGGGGCTTTGGGATCTGGGGCCAACGTCCGGACTTTC. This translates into CASRGALGSGANVRTF.

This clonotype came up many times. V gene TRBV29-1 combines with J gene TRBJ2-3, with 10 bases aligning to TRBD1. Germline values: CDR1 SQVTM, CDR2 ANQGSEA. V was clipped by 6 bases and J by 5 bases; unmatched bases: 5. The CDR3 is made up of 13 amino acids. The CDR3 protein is CSVRQGAGDTQYF. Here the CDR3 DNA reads TGCAGCGTACGACAGGGGGCAGGAGATACGCAGTATTTT.

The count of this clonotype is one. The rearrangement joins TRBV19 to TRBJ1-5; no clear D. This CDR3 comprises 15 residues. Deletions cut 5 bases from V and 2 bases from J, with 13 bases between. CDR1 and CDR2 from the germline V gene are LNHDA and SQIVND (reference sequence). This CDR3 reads CASSLLGYGNQPQHF. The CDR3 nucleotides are TGTGCCAGTAGTCTCCTCGGGTATGGCAATCAGCCCCAGCATTTT.

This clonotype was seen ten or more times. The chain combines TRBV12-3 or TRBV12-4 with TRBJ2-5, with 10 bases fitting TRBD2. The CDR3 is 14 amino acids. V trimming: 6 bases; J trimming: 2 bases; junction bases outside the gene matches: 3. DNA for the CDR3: TGTGCCAGCAGAACAGCGGGGGGGCAAGAGACCCAGTACTTC. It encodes CASRTAGGQETQYF.

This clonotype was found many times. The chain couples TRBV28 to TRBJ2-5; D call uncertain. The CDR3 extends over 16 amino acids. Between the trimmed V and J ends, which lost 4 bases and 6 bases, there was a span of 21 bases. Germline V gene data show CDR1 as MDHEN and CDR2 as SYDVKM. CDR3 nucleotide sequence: TGTGCCAGCAGTTCGCCCCGGGTCGTTCCCACTCAGACCCAGTACTTC. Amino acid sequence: CASSSPRVVPTQTQYF. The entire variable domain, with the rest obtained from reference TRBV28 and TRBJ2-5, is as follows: DVKVTQSSRYLVKRTGEKVFLECVQDMDHENMFWYRQDPGLGLRLIYFSYDVKMKEKGDIPEGYSVSREKKERFSLILESASTNQTSMYLCASSSPRVVPTQTQYFGPGTRLLVL.